This entry describes one T cell receptor beta chain. Its matching antigen is unknown. This sample was taken from a study of T cells in Graves' hyperthyroidism and ophthalmopathy. There were TCR beta CDR3 regions amplified from RNA transcripts. Carried out on the TCR CDR3, a first-round RT-PCR used the HTBI primer set. Each CDR3 protein is one row after TCRdb ran MiXCR on the multiplex PCR reads. Of 500,000 to 600,000 distinct CDR3 sequences in the sample, roughly 50% were seen once. Points from the study as a whole: Model output signaled ophthalmopathy a median around 6.9 months ahead of onset. Through a model of 13 V-J features, ophthalmopathy was separated from stable hyperthyroidism. Researchers found most expanded thyroid clonotypes above 0.001 in blood as well.

Trimming left V 4 bases short and J 4 bases short, with 17 bases between. This CDR3 has 15 amino acids. Germline CDR1 is SGDLS and CDR2 is YYNGEE. This clonotype was sampled from an adult woman with Graves' disease, either hyperthyroidism or ophthalmopathy (not recorded which). The chain couples TRBV9 to TRBJ1-1; D gene unclear. The sample taken for sequencing was peripheral blood or thyroid tissue (not recorded which). CDR3 DNA sequence: TGTGCCAGCAGCCAGACGGGCGTCCGAGGCACTGAAGCTTTCTTT. Translated, it gives CASSQTGVRGTEAFF.